The sequence of this TCR beta chain was determined in a study of T cells in Graves' hyperthyroidism and ophthalmopathy. This clonotype was observed a few times. No antigen is known for it. RNA transcripts yielded amplified TCR beta CDR3 regions. First-round RT-PCR with HTBI primers amplified the TCR CDR3 region. TCRdb used MiXCR to reprocess the multiplex PCR reads, holding one entry per CDR3 protein. The table has about 720,000 distinct CDR3 sequences, less than 20% seen once. Whole-study findings and limits: Most clonotypes expanded in thyroid above 0.001 were likewise present in blood.

The receptor was isolated from a man between 18 and 35 years old with Graves' hyperthyroidism. The material sequenced was blood.

The CDR3 bases are TGTGCCAGCAGCTTAAAATCGTCGACTAGCGGTATCTCCTACGAGCAGTACTTC. It specifies CASSLKSSTSGISYEQYF. This sequence joins TRBV11-2 and TRBJ2-7, with TRBD2 identical over 9 bases. Germline values: CDR1 SGHAT, CDR2 FQNNGV. CDR3 length: 18 amino acids. J gave up 0 bases and V 2 bases, and 11 bases lay outside the gene matches.